In this sample, the clone carrying this TCR beta chain turned up many times. The antigen remains undetermined. One end of the junction does not line up with germline, which may come from a read error. Germline CDR1 reads WNHNN; CDR2 reads SYGVQD (reference sequence). The CDR3 length is 12 residues. Amplification from RNA transcripts yielded the TCR beta CDR3 regions. In the first round, RT-PCR was carried out with HTBI primers, and a multiplex PCR formed the second round. MiXCR, run by TCRdb on the multiplex PCR reads, gives a single entry per CDR3 protein. The data hold 1 million to 1.3 million distinct CDR3 sequences, with roughly two fifths observed a single time. This specimen comes from a study of Graves' ophthalmopathy and Graves' hyperthyroidism. Study outcomes and limitations: Also, most clonotypes expanded in the thyroid above 0.001 frequency appeared in blood.

The source is an adult man with Graves' hyperthyroidism. The rearrangement uses TRBV10-1 and TRBJ2-7; TRBD1 matches at 7 bases. Sequencing used peripheral blood or thyroid tissue (not recorded which). CDR3 in DNA: TGCGCCAGCAGCGGGGACAGCAACGAGCAGTATTTC. This codes for CASSGDSNEQYF.